This TCR beta chain comes out of a study of CD8 T cells in Susac syndrome. Negative isolation was used for CD8+ and CD4+ T cells and FACS enrichment for TEMRA cells. RNA, at about 0.45 to 1 ug, was reverse transcribed with random hexamers. One entry per CDR3 protein results from TCRdb running MiXCR on the immunoSEQ multiplex PCR reads. The sample gives about 300,000 distinct CDR3 sequences, roughly 90% of which show up once; about 0.17% is in the top ten. The CDR3 is 19 amino acids. Trimming left V 2 bases short and J 6 bases short, with 26 bases between. CDR1 MNHEY and CDR2 SVGAGI come from the germline V gene.

The chain combines TRBV6-5 with TRBJ1-5; D remains unclear. The source material was CD8+ T cells from PBMCs. This receptor was taken from a human donor with multiple sclerosis. The CDR3 protein is CASSYGPPDWEGGSQPQHF. The CDR3 DNA reads as TGTGCCAGCAGTTACGGCCCCCCTGACTGGGAGGGAGGGAGTCAGCCCCAGCATTTT.